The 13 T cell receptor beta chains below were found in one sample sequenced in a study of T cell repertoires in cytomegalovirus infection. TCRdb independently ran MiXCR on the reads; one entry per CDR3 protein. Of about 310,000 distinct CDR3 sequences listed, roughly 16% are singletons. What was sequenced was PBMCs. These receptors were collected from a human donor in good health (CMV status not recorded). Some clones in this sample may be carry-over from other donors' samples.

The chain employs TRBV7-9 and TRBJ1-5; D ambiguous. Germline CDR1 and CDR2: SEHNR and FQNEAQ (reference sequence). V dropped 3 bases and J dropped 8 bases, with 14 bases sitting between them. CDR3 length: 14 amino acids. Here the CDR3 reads CASSFGHIEEPQHF. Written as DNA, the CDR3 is TGTGCCAGCAGCTTCGGCCATATTGAAGAGCCCCAGCATTTT.

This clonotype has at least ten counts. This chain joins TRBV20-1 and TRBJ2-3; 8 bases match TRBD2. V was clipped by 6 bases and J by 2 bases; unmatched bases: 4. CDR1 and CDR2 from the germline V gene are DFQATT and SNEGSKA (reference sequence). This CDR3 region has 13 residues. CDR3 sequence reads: CSALAGTTDTQYF. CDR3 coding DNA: TGCAGTGCCTTAGCGGGGACCACAGATACGCAGTATTTT.

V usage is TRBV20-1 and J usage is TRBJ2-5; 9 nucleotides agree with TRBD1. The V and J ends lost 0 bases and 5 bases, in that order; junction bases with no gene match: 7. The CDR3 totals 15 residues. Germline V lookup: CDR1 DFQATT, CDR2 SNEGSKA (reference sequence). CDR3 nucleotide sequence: TGCAGTGCTAGAGATGCACAGGGGGCCGGTGAGACCCAGTACTTC. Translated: CSARDAQGAGETQYF.

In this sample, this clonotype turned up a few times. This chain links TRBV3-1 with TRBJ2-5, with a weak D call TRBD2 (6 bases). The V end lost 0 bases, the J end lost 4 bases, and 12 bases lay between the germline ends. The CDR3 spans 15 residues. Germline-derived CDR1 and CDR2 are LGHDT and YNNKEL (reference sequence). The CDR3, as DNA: TGTGCCAGCAGCCAAGAACTGGGGACTGGAGAGACCCAGTACTTC. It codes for CASSQELGTGETQYF.

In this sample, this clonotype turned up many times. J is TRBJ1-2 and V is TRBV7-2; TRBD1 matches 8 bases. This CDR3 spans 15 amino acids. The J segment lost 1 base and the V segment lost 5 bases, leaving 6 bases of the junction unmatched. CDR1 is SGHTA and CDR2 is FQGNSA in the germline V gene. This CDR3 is CASSLVRGHNYGYTF. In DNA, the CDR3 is TGTGCCAGCAGCCTAGTCAGGGGGCATAACTATGGCTACACCTTC. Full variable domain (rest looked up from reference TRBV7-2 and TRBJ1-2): GAGVSQSPSNKVTEKGKDVELRCDPISGHTALYWYRQSLGQGLEFLIYFQGNSAPDKSGLPSDRFSAERTGGSVSTLTIQRTQQEDSAVYLCASSLVRGHNYGYTFGSGTRLTVV.

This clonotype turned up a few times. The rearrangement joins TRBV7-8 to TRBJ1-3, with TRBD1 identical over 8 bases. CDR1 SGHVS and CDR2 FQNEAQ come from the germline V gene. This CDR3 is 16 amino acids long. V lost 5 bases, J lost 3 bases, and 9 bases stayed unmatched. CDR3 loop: CASSPRDRSIGNTIYF. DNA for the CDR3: TGTGCCAGCAGCCCCCGGGACAGGTCTATTGGAAACACCATATATTTT.

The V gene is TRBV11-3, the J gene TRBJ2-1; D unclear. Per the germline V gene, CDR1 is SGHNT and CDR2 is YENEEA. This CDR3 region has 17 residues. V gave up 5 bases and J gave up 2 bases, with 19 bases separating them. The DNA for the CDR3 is TGTGCCAGCAGCCCCCGTTTTGGCTCGGACCCCTACAATGAGCAGTTCTTC. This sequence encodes CASSPRFGSDPYNEQFF. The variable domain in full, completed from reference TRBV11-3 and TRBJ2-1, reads EAGVVQSPRYKIIEKKQPVAFWCNPISGHNTLYWYLQNLGQGPELLIRYENEEAVDDSQLPKDRFSAERLKGVDSTLKIQPAELGDSAVYLCASSPRFGSDPYNEQFFGPGTRLTVL.

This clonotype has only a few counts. The DNA for the CDR3 is TGTGCCAGTAGTATAGTGTCCGGTGGGCTGTTTTTT. This encodes CASSIVSGGLFF. The chain has TRBV19 and TRBJ2-2, with D uncertain. Germline V gene sequence: CDR1 LNHDA, CDR2 SQIVND (reference sequence). Trimming took off 1 base at V and 13 bases at J, with 10 bases between the two ends. The CDR3 covers 12 residues.

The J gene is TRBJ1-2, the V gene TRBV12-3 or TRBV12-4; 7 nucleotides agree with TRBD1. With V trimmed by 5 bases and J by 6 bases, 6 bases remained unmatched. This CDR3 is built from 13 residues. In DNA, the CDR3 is TGTGCCAGCAGTCTAACAGGGGCTCATGGCTACACCTTC. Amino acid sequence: CASSLTGAHGYTF.

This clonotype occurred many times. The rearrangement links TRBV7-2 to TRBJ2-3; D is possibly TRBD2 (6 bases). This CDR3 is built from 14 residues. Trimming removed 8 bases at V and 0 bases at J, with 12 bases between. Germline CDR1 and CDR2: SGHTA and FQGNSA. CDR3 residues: CASRAGPSTDTQYF. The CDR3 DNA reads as TGTGCCAGCCGGGCGGGGCCGAGCACAGATACGCAGTATTTT. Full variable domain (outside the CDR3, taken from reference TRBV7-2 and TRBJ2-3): GAGVSQSPSNKVTEKGKDVELRCDPISGHTALYWYRQSLGQGLEFLIYFQGNSAPDKSGLPSDRFSAERTGGSVSTLTIQRTQQEDSAVYLCASRAGPSTDTQYFGPGTRLTVL.

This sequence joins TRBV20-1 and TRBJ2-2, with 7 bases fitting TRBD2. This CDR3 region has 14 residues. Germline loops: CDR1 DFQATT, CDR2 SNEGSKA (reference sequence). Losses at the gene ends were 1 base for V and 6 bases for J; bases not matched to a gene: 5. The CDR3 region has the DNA TGCAGTGCTAGAGGGCAGGGAGGGGCCGGGGAGCTGTTTTTT. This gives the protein CSARGQGGAGELFF.

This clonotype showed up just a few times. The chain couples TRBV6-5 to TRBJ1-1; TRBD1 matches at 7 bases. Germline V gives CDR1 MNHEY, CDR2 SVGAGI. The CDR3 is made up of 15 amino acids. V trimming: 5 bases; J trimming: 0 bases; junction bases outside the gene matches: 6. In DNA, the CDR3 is TGTGCCAGCAGTAAGACAGGGTACTTGAACACTGAAGCTTTCTTT. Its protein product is CASSKTGYLNTEAFF.

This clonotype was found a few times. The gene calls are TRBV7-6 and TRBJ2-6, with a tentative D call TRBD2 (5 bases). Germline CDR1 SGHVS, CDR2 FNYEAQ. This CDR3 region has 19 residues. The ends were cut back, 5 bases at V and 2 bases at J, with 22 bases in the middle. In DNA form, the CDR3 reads TGTGCCAGCAGCCGAGTACGGGGTAAAGCAACTCCTGGGGCCAACGTCCTGACTTTC. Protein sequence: CASSRVRGKATPGANVLTF.